This record concerns one T cell receptor beta chain sequence. Its antigen is undetermined. Data came from immunoSEQ multiplex PCR; TCRdb stores just in-frame clones and leaves some out. The data show 20,000 to 30,000 clones, less than 97% seen once. This CDR3 has 13 amino acids. Looked up from germline, CDR1 is MNHEY and CDR2 is SMNVEV (reference sequence). V shed 5 bases, J shed 7 bases, and the junction held 5 bases outside the gene matches. The sample comes from a study of T cells in tuberculosis. Regarding the study as a whole: GEM motif frequencies gave over 55% accuracy; the GMM repertoire gave roughly 90%.

This rearrangement joins TRBV27 to TRBJ1-1; 9 bases agree with TRBD1. Sequenced sample: PBMCs. This receptor was identified in a donor aged 10-29 years with latent tuberculosis or without tuberculosis infection. The CDR3 is CASSLGQGREAFF. The CDR3 DNA sequence: TGTGCCAGCAGTCTGGGACAGGGCCGTGAAGCTTTCTTT.